What follows describes a single TCR beta chain. Antigen specificity is unknown. This sample is part of a study of shared clonotypes between healthy human individuals. Study summary: Three plates each covered CD4 naive and memory; CD8 naive two, CD8 memory one.

This CDR3 has 13 amino acids. The germline V and J ends were trimmed by 2 bases and 7 bases, with 9 bases remaining between them. Germline V gives CDR1 LNHDA, CDR2 SQIVND (reference sequence). Whole-study results and caveats: Compared with memory subsets, naive subsets generally had larger estimated richness.

Libraries were prepared by immunoSEQ multiplex PCR; TCRdb keeps only in-frame clonotypes and omits some of them. The table lists fewer than 1.6 million clones, around 98.5% of them singletons. The chain joins TRBV19 to TRBJ1-5; no reliable D call. The receptor was isolated from a man aged 25 to 40 in good health. Sequences were obtained from naive CD4+ T cells sorted from blood. Subset denoted: CD45RA+ positively selected. As DNA, the CDR3 is TGTGCCAGTAGTATACCGGCAGGCCAGCCCCAGCATTTT. Its protein is CASSIPAGQPQHF.